This T cell receptor (beta chain) was documented in a study of Graves' ophthalmopathy and Graves' hyperthyroidism. For repertoire sequencing, the TCR beta CDR3 regions were amplified from RNA transcripts. In the first round, RT-PCR was carried out with HTBI primers, and a multiplex PCR formed the second round. Via MiXCR, TCRdb re-called the multiplex PCR reads, giving one row per CDR3 protein. The sample shows roughly 420,000 distinct CDR3 sequences, around 21% of them seen only once. V trimming: 6 bases; J trimming: 3 bases; junction bases outside the gene matches: 20. From germline, CDR1 is MDHEN and CDR2 SYDVKM. The CDR3 is made up of 19 amino acids. PBMCs were density-gradient isolated from around 11 ml fresh blood.

This receptor was taken from a woman younger than 30 with stable Graves' hyperthyroidism. The chain links TRBV28 to TRBJ2-7; 10 bases fit TRBD2. Sequenced material: peripheral blood. CDR3 coding DNA: TGTGCCAGCAGGATTCTAGCGGGAGACTTTAGAAGTGTTCGCTACGAGCAGTACTTC. This sequence encodes CASRILAGDFRSVRYEQYF.